The clone carrying this T cell receptor beta chain has a handful of counts. This CDR3 has 12 residues. CDR1 is SGHRS, CDR2 YFSETQ, per germline. The V gene lost 4 bases and the J gene lost 1 base, with 5 bases spanning the gap. The sample comes from a study of T-cell memory formation after mild COVID-19. TCRdb re-derived calls from the 5' RACE reads in MiXCR, one entry per CDR3 protein. The data contain about 150,000 distinct CDR3 sequences, approximately 5.7% of them singletons. This clonotype originated in an adult woman who had mild COVID-19 (a few samples of this study predate the infection). Cell type and time point are not known. The source material was PBMCs or a T cell subset sorted from them (not recorded which). V and J are TRBV5-1 and TRBJ2-5; unclear D gene. The CDR3, as DNA: TGCGCCAGCAGCAGACGCCAAGAGACCCAGTACTTC. Amino acid sequence: CASSRRQETQYF.